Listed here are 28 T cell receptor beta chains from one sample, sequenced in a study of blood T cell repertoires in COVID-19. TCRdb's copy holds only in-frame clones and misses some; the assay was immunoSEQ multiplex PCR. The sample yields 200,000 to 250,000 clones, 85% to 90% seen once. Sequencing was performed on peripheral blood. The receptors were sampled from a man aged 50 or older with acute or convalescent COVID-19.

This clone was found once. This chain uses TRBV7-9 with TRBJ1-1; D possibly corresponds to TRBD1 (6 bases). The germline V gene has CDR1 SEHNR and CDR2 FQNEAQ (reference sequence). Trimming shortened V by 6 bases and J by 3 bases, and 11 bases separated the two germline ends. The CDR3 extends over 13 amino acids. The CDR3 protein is CASRYAGDTEAFF. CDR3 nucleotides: TGTGCCAGCAGGTATGCAGGGGACACTGAAGCTTTCTTT. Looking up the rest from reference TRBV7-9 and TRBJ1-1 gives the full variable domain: DTGVSQNPRHKITKRGQNVTFRCDPISEHNRLYWYRQTLGQGPEFLTYFQNEAQLEKSRLLSDRFSAERPKGSFSTLEIQRTEQGDSAMYLCASRYAGDTEAFFGQGTRLTVV.

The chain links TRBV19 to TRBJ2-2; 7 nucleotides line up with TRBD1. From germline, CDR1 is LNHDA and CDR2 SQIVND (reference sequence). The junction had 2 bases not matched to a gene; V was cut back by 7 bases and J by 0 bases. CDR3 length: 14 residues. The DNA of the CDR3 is TGTGCCAGTAACCAGGGGGCGAACACCGGGGAGCTGTTTTTT. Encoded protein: CASNQGANTGELFF.

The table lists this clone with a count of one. CDR3 in DNA: TGTGCCAGCAACTTTGGACAGGGCGGCTATGGCTACACCTTC. It codes for CASNFGQGGYGYTF. V is TRBV14 and J is TRBJ1-2, with TRBD1 matching 8 bases. Germline V gives CDR1 SGHDN, CDR2 FVKESK. V was pared by 7 bases and J by 4 bases, with 8 bases of the junction left unmatched. The CDR3 runs to 14 residues.

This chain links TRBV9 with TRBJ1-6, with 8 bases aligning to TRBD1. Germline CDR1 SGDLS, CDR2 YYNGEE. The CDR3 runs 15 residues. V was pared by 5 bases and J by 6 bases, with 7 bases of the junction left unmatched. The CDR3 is CASRAPGQVNSPLHF. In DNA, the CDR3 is TGTGCCAGCAGAGCCCCGGGACAGGTTAATTCACCCCTCCACTTT.

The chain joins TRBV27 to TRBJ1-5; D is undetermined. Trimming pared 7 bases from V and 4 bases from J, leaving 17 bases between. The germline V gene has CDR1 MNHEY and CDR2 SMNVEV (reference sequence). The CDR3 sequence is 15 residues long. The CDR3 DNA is TGTGCCAGCACCCCAGCGGGTCCGGGGAATCAGCCCCAGCATTTT. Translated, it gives CASTPAGPGNQPQHF.

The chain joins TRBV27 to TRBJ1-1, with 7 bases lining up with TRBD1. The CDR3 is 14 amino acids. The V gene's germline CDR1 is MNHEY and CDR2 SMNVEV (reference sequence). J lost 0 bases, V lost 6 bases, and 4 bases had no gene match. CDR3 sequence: CASRSDRVNTEAFF. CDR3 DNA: TGTGCCAGCAGATCCGACAGGGTGAACACTGAAGCTTTCTTT.

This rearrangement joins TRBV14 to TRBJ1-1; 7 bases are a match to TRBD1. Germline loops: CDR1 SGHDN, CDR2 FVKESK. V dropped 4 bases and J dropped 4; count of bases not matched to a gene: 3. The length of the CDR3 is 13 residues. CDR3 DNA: TGTGCCAGCAGCCTCCAGGGGGGCACTGAAGCTTTCTTT. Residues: CASSLQGGTEAFF.

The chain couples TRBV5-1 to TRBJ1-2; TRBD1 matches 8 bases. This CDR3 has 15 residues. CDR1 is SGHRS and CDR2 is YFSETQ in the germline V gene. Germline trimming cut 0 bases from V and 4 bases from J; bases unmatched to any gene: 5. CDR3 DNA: TGCGCCAGCAGCTTGGAGACAGGGGTTATCTATGGCTACACCTTC. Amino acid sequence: CASSLETGVIYGYTF.

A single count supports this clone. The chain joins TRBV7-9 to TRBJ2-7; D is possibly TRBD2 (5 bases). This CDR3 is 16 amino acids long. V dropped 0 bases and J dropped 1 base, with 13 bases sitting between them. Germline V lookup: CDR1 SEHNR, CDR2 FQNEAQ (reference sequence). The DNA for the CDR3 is TGTGCCAGCAGCTTAGCTCCGAGCGGCGGATCCTACGAGCAGTACTTC. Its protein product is CASSLAPSGGSYEQYF.

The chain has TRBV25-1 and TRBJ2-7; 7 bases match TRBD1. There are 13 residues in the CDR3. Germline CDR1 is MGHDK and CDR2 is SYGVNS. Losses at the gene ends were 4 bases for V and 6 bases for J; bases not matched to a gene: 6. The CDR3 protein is CASSATTGSEQYF. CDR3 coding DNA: TGTGCCAGCAGTGCCACGACAGGGAGCGAGCAGTACTTC.

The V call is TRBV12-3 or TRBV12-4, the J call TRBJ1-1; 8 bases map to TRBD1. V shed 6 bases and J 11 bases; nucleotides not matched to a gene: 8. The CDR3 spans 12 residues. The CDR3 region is CASSPTGGNAFF. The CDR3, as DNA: TGTGCCAGCAGCCCTACAGGGGGTAACGCTTTCTTT.

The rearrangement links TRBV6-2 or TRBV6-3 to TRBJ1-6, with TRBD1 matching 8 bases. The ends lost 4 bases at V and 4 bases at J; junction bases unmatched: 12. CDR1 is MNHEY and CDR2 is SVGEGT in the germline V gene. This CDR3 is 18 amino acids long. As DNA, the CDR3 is TGTGCCAGCAGTTTGCGCGTGAGGACAGGGCGATATAATTCACCCCTCCACTTT. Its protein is CASSLRVRTGRYNSPLHF.

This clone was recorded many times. The CDR3 protein is CASSPDRISYEQYF. The CDR3 DNA is TGTGCCAGCTCCCCGGACAGGATCTCCTACGAGCAGTACTTC. J is TRBJ2-7 and V is TRBV9, with 7 bases fitting TRBD1. V gave up 7 bases and J gave up 0 bases; unmatched junction bases: 7. The CDR3 has 14 amino acids. The germline gives CDR1 SGDLS, CDR2 YYNGEE.

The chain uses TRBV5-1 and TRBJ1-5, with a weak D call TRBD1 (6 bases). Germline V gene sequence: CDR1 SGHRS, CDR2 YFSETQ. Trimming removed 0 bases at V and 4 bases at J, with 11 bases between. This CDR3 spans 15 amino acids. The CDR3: CASSLDGQGNQPQHF. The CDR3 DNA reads TGCGCCAGCAGCTTGGATGGCCAGGGGAATCAGCCCCAGCATTTT.

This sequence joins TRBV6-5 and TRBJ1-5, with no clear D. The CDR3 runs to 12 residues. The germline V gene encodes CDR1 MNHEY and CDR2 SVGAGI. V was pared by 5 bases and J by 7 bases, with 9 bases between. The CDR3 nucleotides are TGTGCCAGCAGTCCCCCGAGGCAGCCCCAGCATTTT. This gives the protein CASSPPRQPQHF.

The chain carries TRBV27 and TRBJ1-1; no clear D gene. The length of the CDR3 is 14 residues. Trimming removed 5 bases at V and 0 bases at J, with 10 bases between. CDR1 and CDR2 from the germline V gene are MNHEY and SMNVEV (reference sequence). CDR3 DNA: TGTGCCAGCAGTCGCGGCGATATGAACACTGAAGCTTTCTTT. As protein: CASSRGDMNTEAFF.

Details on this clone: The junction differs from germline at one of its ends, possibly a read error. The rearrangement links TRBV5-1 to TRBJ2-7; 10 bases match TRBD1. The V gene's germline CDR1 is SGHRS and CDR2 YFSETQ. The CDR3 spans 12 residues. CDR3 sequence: CASSLEGQGFTF. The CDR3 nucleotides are TGCGCCAGCAGCTTGGAGGGACAGGGGTTTACCTTC.

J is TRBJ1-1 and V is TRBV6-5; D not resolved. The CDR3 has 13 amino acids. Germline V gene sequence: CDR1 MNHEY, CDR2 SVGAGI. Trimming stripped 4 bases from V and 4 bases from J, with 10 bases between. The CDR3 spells CASSSLLGTEAFF. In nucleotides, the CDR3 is TGTGCCAGCAGTTCCCTCCTCGGCACTGAAGCTTTCTTT.

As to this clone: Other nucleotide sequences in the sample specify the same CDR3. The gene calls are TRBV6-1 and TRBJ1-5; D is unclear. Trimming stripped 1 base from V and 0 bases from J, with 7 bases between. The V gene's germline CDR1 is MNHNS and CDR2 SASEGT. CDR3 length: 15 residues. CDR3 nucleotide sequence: TGTGCCAGCAGTGAAGGGCAGTATAGCAATCAGCCCCAGCATTTT. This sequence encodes CASSEGQYSNQPQHF.

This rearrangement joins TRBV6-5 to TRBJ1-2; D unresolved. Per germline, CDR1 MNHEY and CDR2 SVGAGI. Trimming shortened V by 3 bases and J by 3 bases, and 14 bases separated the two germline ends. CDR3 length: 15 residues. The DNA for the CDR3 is TGTGCCAGCAGTTATAGCACTCCAGTCGACTATGGCTACACCTTC. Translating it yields CASSYSTPVDYGYTF.

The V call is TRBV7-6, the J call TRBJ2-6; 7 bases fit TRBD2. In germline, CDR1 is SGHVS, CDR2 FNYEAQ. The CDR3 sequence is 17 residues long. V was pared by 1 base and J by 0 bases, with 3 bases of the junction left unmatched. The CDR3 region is CASSLGGRASGANVLTF. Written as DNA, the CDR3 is TGTGCCAGCAGCTTAGGTGGGAGGGCCTCTGGGGCCAACGTCCTGACTTTC.

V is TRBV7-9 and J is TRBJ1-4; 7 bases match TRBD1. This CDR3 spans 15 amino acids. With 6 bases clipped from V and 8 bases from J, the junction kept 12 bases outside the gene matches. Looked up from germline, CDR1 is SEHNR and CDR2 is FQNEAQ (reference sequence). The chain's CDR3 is CASSSWTGRGEKLFF. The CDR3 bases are TGTGCCAGCAGTTCCTGGACAGGCCGCGGAGAAAAACTGTTTTTT.

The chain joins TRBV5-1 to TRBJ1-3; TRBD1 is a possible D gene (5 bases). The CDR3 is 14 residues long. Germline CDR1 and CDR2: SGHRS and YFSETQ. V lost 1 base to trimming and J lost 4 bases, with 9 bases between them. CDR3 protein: CASSLSGDGNTIYF. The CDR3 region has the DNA TGCGCCAGCAGCTTGTCGGGGGACGGAAACACCATATATTTT.

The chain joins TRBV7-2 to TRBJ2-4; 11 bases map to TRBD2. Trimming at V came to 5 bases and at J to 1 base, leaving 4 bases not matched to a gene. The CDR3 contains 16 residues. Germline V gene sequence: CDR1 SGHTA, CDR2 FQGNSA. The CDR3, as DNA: TGTGCCAGCAGCGACCGACTAGCGGGGGCCAAAAACATTCAGTACTTC. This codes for CASSDRLAGAKNIQYF.

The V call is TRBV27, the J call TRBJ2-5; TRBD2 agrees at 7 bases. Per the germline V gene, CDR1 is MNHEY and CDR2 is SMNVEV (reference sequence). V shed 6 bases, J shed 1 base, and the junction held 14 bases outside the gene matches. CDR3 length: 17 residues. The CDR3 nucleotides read TGTGCCAGCAGCTCCTCGGGGCGCGGGGGTATCCAAGAGACCCAGTACTTC. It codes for CASSSSGRGGIQETQYF.

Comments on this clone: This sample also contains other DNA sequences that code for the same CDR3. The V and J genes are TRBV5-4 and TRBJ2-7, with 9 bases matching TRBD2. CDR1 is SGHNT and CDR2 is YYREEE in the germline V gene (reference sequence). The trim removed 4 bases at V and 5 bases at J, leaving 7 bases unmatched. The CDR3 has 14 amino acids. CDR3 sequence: CASSRGGAEDEQYF. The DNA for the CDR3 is TGTGCCAGCAGCCGCGGGGGGGCCGAAGACGAGCAGTACTTC.

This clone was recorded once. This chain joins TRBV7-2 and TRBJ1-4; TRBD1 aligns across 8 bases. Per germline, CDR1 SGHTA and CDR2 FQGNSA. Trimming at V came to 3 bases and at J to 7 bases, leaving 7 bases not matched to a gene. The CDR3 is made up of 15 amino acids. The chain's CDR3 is CASSFRRGRIEKLFF. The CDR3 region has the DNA TGTGCCAGCAGCTTCCGCAGGGGGCGCATTGAAAAACTGTTTTTT.

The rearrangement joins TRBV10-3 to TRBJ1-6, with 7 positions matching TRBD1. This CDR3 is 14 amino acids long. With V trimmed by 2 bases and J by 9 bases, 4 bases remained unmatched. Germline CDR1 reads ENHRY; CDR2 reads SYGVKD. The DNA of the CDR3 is TGTGCCATCAGTGAGCTGGCAGGGGGTTCACCCCTCCACTTT. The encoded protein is CAISELAGGSPLHF.